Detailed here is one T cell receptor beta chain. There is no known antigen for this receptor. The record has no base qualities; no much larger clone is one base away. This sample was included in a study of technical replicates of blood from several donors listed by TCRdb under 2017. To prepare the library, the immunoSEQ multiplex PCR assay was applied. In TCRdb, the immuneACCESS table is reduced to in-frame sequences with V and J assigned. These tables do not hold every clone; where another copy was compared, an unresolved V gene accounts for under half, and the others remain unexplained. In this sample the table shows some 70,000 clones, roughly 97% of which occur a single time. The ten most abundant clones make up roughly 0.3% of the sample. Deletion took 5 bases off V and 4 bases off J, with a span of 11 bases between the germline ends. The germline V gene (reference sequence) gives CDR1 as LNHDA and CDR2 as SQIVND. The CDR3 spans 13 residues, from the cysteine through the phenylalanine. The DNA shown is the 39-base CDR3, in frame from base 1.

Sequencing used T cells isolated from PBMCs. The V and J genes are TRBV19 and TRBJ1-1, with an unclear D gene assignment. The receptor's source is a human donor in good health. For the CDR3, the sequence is CASSHLAGTEAFF. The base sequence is TGTGCCAGTAGTCATCTGGCGGGCACTGAAGCTTTCTTT.